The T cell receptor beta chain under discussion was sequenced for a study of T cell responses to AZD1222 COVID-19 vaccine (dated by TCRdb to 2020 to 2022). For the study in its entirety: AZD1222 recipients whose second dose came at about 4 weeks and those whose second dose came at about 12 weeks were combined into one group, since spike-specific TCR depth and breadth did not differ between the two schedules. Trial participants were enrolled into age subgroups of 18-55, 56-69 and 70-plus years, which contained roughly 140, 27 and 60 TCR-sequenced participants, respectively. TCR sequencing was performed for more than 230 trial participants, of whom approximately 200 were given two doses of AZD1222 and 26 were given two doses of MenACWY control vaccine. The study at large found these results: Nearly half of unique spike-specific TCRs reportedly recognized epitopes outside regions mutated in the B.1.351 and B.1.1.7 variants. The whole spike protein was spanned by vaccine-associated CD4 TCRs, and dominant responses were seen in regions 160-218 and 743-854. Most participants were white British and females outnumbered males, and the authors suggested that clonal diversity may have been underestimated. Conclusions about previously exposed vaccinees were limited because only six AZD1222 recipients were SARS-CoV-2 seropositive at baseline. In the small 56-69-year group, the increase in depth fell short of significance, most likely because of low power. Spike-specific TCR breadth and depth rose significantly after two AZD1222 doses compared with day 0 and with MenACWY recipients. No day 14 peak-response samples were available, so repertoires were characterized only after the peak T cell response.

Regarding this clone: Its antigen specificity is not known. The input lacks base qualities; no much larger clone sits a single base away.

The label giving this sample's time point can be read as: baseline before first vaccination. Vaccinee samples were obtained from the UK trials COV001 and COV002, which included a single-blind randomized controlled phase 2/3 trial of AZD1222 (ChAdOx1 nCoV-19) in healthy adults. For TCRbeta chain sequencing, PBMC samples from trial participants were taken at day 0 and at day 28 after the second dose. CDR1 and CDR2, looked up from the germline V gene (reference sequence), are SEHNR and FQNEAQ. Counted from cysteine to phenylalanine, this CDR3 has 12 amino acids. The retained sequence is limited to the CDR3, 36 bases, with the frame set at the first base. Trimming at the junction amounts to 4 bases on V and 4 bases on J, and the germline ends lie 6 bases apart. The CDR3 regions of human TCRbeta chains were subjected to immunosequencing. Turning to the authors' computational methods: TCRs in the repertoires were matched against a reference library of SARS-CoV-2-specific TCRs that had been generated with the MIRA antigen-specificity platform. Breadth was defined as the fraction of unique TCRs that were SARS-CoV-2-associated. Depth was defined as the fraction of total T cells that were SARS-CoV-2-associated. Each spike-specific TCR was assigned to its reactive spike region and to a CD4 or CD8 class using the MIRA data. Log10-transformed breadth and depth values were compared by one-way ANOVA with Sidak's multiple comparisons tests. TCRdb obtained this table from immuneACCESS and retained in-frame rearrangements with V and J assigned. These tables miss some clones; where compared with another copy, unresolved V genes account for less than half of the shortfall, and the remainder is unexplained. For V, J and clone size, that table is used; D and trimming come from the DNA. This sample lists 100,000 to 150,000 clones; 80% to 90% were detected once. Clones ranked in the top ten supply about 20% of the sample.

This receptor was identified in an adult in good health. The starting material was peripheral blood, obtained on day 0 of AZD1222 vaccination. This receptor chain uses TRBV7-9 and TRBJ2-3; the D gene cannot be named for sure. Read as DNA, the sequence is TGTGCCAGCAGCTCAAGTGCAGATACGCAGTATTTT. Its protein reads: CASSSSADTQYF.